Below are 2 T cell receptor beta chains sequenced from a single sample in a study of CD8 T cells in Susac syndrome. About 0.45 to 1 ug RNA was reverse transcribed with random hexamers. TCRdb used MiXCR to reprocess the immunoSEQ multiplex PCR reads, holding one entry per CDR3 protein. Among 110,000 to 150,000 distinct CDR3 sequences listed, 90% to 97% were seen once. The sample comprised CD4+ T cells from PBMCs. These receptors all come from a human donor with Susac syndrome.

The rearrangement links TRBV19 to TRBJ2-1; D possibly corresponds to TRBD1 (5 bases). V was clipped by 10 bases and J by 4 bases, with 17 bases between them. The V gene's germline CDR1 is LNHDA and CDR2 SQIVND (reference sequence). The length of the CDR3 is 14 residues. In nucleotides, the CDR3 is TGTGCCACCCAAGAGACAGAAAGATACAATGAGCAGTTCTTC. Protein: CATQETERYNEQFF.

This chain connects TRBV3-1 to TRBJ1-5, with D perhaps matching TRBD1 (6 bases). The CDR3 has 15 residues. The V end lost 3 bases, the J end lost 0 bases, and 9 bases lay between the germline ends. In germline, CDR1 is LGHDT, CDR2 YNNKEL (reference sequence). The CDR3 region is CASSQGRGSNQPQHF. The DNA for the CDR3 is TGTGCCAGCAGCCAGGGCAGGGGTAGCAATCAGCCCCAGCATTTT.